This T cell receptor (beta chain) was observed in a study of technical replicates of blood from a few donors (TCRdb year 2017). Taken from the germline V gene (reference sequence), the CDR1 and CDR2 loops are SGHNT and YYREEE. CDR3 length: 13 amino acids, cysteine to phenylalanine. Left in the record is the CDR3 DNA by itself, 39 bases read in frame from the first base. V trim: 4 bases; J trim: 9 bases; unmatched bases: 8. Comments on this clone: Its recognized antigen is unknown. No much larger clone is present one base from it, and per-base qualities are unavailable.

Libraries came from the immunoSEQ multiplex PCR assay. In TCRdb, the immuneACCESS table is reduced to in-frame sequences with V and J assigned. These tables do not hold every clone; where another copy was compared, an unresolved V gene accounts for under half, and the others remain unexplained. This sample comprises more than 75,000 clones, 70% to 90% of them detected only once. Around 4.8% of the sample lies in the top ten. The chain is encoded by TRBV5-4 joined to TRBJ1-2; a stretch of 8 junction bases matches TRBD1. Material: PBMCs. The sequence was obtained from a human donor in good health. Some clones in this sample may be carry-over from other donors' samples. The sequenced DNA: TGTGCCAGCAGCGGTGGGGACAGGATGCGCTACACCTTC. Its translation is CASSGGDRMRYTF.